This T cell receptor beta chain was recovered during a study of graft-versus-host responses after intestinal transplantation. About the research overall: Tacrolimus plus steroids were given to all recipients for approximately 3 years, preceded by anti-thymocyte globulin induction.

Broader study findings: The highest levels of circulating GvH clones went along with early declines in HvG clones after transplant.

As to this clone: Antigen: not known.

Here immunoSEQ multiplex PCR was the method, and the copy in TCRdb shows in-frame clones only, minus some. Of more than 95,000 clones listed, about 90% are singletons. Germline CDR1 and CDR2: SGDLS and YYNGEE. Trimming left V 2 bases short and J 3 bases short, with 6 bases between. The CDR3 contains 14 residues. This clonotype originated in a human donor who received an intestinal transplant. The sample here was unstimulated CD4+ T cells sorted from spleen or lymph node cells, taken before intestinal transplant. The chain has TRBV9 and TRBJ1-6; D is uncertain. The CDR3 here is CASSVRGYNSPLHF. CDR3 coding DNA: TGTGCCAGCAGCGTCCGAGGCTATAATTCACCCCTCCACTTT.